These 30 T cell receptor beta chains originate from one sample sequenced in a study of T cell responses to AZD1222 COVID-19 vaccine. Clones were sequenced by immunoSEQ multiplex PCR, and TCRdb holds only the in-frame ones, with some missing. The table shows some 160,000 clones, with around 90% occurring only once. The input for sequencing was peripheral blood, taken on day 0 of AZD1222 vaccination. The source of these receptors is an adult in good health.

The chain couples TRBV27 to TRBJ2-1; perhaps TRBD2 as D (5 bases). Trimming removed 6 bases from V and 8 bases from J, with 11 bases in between. The V gene's germline CDR1 is MNHEY and CDR2 SMNVEV (reference sequence). The length of the CDR3 is 12 residues. CDR3 in DNA: TGTGCCAGCAGACTAGTATTGGATGAGCAGTTCTTC. The encoded protein is CASRLVLDEQFF.

V gene TRBV4-1 combines with J gene TRBJ1-1; D not certain. Germline V gene sequence: CDR1 MGHRA, CDR2 YSYEKL. This CDR3 contains 12 residues. The V and J ends lost 9 bases and 1 base respectively, with 9 bases between them. CDR3 protein: CASNQENTEAFF. Here the CDR3 DNA reads TGCGCCAGTAACCAGGAGAACACTGAAGCTTTCTTT.

This chain uses TRBV29-1 with TRBJ2-3; D may be TRBD1 (6 bases). The length of the CDR3 is 12 residues. CDR1 and CDR2 from the germline V gene are SQVTM and ANQGSEA. Here the CDR3 reads CTMRGSADTQYF. CDR3 in DNA: TGCACCATGAGGGGGAGCGCAGATACGCAGTATTTT.

The V and J genes are TRBV9 and TRBJ1-5; 9 bases are a match to TRBD1. There are 13 residues in the CDR3. V was pared by 2 bases and J by 8 bases, with 2 bases of the junction left unmatched. Looked up from germline, CDR1 is SGDLS and CDR2 is YYNGEE. The CDR3 DNA sequence: TGTGCCAGCAGCGTCCGGACAGGGGAGCCCCAGCATTTT. It is translated as CASSVRTGEPQHF. The full variable domain, rest sourced from reference TRBV9 and TRBJ1-5, is DSGVTQTPKHLITATGQRVTLRCSPRSGDLSVYWYQQSLDQGLQFLIQYYNGEERAKGNILERFSAQQFPDLHSELNLSSLELGDSALYFCASSVRTGEPQHFGDGTRLSIL.

The chain uses TRBV19 and TRBJ1-1; D is uncertain. Germline CDR1 and CDR2: LNHDA and SQIVND (reference sequence). This CDR3 is built from 12 residues. V gave up 5 bases and J gave up 1 base, with 5 bases separating them. CDR3 coding DNA: TGTGCCAGTAGTTACTCGAACACTGAAGCTTTCTTT. It yields the protein CASSYSNTEAFF.

This clone has a single count. This chain links TRBV5-6 with TRBJ1-5, with D tentatively TRBD1 (5 bases). V lost 0 bases, J lost 9 bases, and 13 bases lay in between. The CDR3 runs to 14 residues. Germline-derived CDR1 and CDR2 are SGHDT and YYEEEE. CDR3 loop: CASSLGGDGGPQHF. Here the CDR3 DNA reads TGTGCCAGCAGCTTGGGAGGGGACGGGGGGCCCCAGCATTTT.

The chain is built from TRBV19 and TRBJ2-1; weak D call: TRBD2 (5 bases). Germline-derived CDR1 and CDR2 are LNHDA and SQIVND (reference sequence). CDR3 size: 15 residues. V was cut by 0 bases and J by 10 bases, with 16 bases left in between. CDR3 DNA: TGTGCCAGTAGTATAGATGGACCCGACTATGGGGAGCAGTTCTTC. Protein sequence: CASSIDGPDYGEQFF.

This clone was seen only once. CDR3 DNA: TGTGCCAGCAGTTTAGTCACAGGGGGCGTCTTCTACGAGCAGTACTTC. Amino acids: CASSLVTGGVFYEQYF. V is TRBV27 and J is TRBJ2-7, with TRBD1 matching 9 bases. CDR1 and CDR2 (germline): MNHEY, SMNVEV (reference sequence). The V segment lost 2 bases and the J segment 3 bases; nucleotides outside the gene matches: 8. CDR3 length: 16 amino acids.

This clone has a single count. V gene TRBV4-2 combines with J gene TRBJ2-1; 12 nucleotides agree with TRBD2. This CDR3 is 22 amino acids long. The trim removed 1 base at V and 2 bases at J, leaving 18 bases unmatched. The germline V gene has CDR1 LGHNA and CDR2 YNFKEQ. The CDR3 loop reads CASSQGLAGGGFRNLPYNEQFF. CDR3 nucleotide sequence: TGTGCCAGCAGCCAAGGGCTAGCGGGAGGGGGGTTTCGGAATCTACCCTACAATGAGCAGTTCTTC.

The chain uses TRBV5-6 and TRBJ1-5; D is uncertain. The CDR3 totals 14 residues. V lost 2 bases to trimming and J lost 7 bases, with 13 bases between them. Germline CDR1 is SGHDT and CDR2 is YYEEEE. The CDR3 nucleotides read TGTGCCAGCAGCTTAGGAGGGATGAGGCAGCCCCAGCATTTT. Translation gives CASSLGGMRQPQHF.

This chain joins TRBV5-5 and TRBJ2-1, with TRBD1 identical over 11 bases. Trimming at V came to 0 bases and at J to 9 bases, leaving 5 bases not matched to a gene. From germline, CDR1 is SGHKS and CDR2 YYEKEE (reference sequence). The CDR3 length is 15 residues. CDR3 in amino acids: CASSLEGQGGIEQFF. For the CDR3, the DNA is TGTGCCAGCAGCTTGGAGGGACAGGGGGGAATTGAGCAGTTCTTC. The full variable domain, its missing parts supplied by reference TRBV5-5 and TRBJ2-1, is DAGVTQSPTHLIKTRGQQVTLRCSPISGHKSVSWYQQVLGQGPQFIFQYYEKEERGRGNFPDRFSARQFPNYSSELNVNALLLGDSALYLCASSLEGQGGIEQFFGPGTRLTVL.

The chain carries TRBV19 and TRBJ1-6, with 10 bases identical to TRBD1. The CDR3 spans 16 residues. V shed 5 bases, J shed 10 bases, and the junction held 11 bases outside the gene matches. CDR1 is LNHDA and CDR2 is SQIVND in the germline V gene (reference sequence). As DNA, the CDR3 is TGTGCCAGTAGTCCGCGGACAGGGGGGGAAGGATCACCCCTCCACTTT. This encodes CASSPRTGGEGSPLHF. Full variable domain (rest looked up from reference TRBV19 and TRBJ1-6): DGGITQSPKYLFRKEGQNVTLSCEQNLNHDAMYWYRQDPGQGLRLIYYSQIVNDFQKGDIAEGYSVSREKKESFPLTVTSAQKNPTAFYLCASSPRTGGEGSPLHFGNGTRLTVT.

This rearrangement joins TRBV28 to TRBJ1-6; 10 nucleotides line up with TRBD1. The junction had 7 bases not matched to a gene; V was cut back by 5 bases and J by 9 bases. There are 15 residues in the CDR3. CDR1 is MDHEN and CDR2 is SYDVKM in the germline V gene. The CDR3, as DNA: TGTGCCAGCAGTCTAGACAGGGGGCTCAGTTCACCCCTCCACTTT. Translated: CASSLDRGLSSPLHF.

V gene TRBV15 combines with J gene TRBJ2-7; TRBD2 matches 8 bases. From germline, CDR1 is LNHNV and CDR2 YYDKDF (reference sequence). The CDR3 covers 18 residues. V shed 0 bases and J 2 bases; nucleotides not matched to a gene: 12. CDR3 sequence: CATSREGVRTSGAYEQYF. Here the CDR3 DNA reads TGTGCCACCAGCAGAGAGGGGGTCAGAACTAGCGGAGCCTACGAGCAGTACTTC.

Only one count was recorded for this clone. The rearrangement links TRBV28 to TRBJ2-7, with 8 bases fitting TRBD1. Germline V gene data show CDR1 as MDHEN and CDR2 as SYDVKM. J lost 3 bases, V lost 5 bases, and 9 bases had no gene match. The CDR3 runs to 15 residues. For the CDR3, the DNA is TGTGCCAGCAGTCTCGGGACAGGTTATAGCTACGAGCAGTACTTC. This codes for CASSLGTGYSYEQYF. The full variable domain, its missing parts supplied by reference TRBV28 and TRBJ2-7, is DVKVTQSSRYLVKRTGEKVFLECVQDMDHENMFWYRQDPGLGLRLIYFSYDVKMKEKGDIPEGYSVSREKKERFSLILESASTNQTSMYLCASSLGTGYSYEQYFGPGTRLTVT.

The genes are TRBV6-4 and TRBJ2-2; possible D gene TRBD2, 5 bases. The CDR3 length is 13 residues. V was trimmed by 5 bases and J by 1 base, leaving 5 bases between them. Germline CDR1 is MRHNA and CDR2 is SNTAGT. In DNA form, the CDR3 reads TGTGCCAGCAGTAGCGGGAACACCGGGGAGCTGTTTTTT. Protein product: CASSSGNTGELFF.

The J gene is TRBJ2-7, the V gene TRBV28; D may be TRBD2 (5 bases). V lost 5 bases and J lost 6, with 17 bases in between. Germline CDR1 is MDHEN and CDR2 is SYDVKM. The CDR3 is 14 amino acids. The CDR3 region is CASSPTRAISEQYF. The CDR3 DNA sequence: TGTGCCAGCAGTCCCACTAGGGCTATTTCCGAGCAGTACTTC.

V gene TRBV7-2 combines with J gene TRBJ2-7; tentatively, D is TRBD2 (6 bases). This CDR3 is 13 amino acids long. Germline V gene lookup returns CDR1 SGHTA and CDR2 FQGNSA. Trimming pared 6 bases from V and 0 bases from J, leaving 9 bases between. The CDR3, as DNA: TGTGCCAGCAGTCCGGGAGCCTCCTACGAGCAGTACTTC. Protein product: CASSPGASYEQYF.

In nucleotides, the CDR3 is TGTGCCAGCAGCGCCGGACAGGGCTCGGTGGAGCAGTACTTC. Translating it yields CASSAGQGSVEQYF. The chain employs TRBV9 and TRBJ2-7; 8 bases fit TRBD1. Germline loops: CDR1 SGDLS, CDR2 YYNGEE. The CDR3 has 14 amino acids. V was pared by 3 bases and J by 7 bases, with 9 bases of the junction left unmatched.

The CDR3 sequence: CASQSSEQFF. CDR3 in DNA: TGTGCCAGCCAGAGCAGTGAGCAGTTCTTC. The chain links TRBV25-1 to TRBJ2-1; D is ambiguous. The CDR3 loop spans 10 amino acids. Germline-derived CDR1 and CDR2 are MGHDK and SYGVNS. The V and J ends lost 8 bases and 9 bases respectively, with 8 bases between them.

This clone has just a few counts. This rearrangement joins TRBV18 to TRBJ2-6; 12 nucleotides agree with TRBD1. This CDR3 spans 17 amino acids. The V and J ends lost 6 bases and 2 bases, in that order; junction bases with no gene match: 5. Germline assignment: CDR1 KGHSH and CDR2 LQKENI. The CDR3 here is CASSSGTGGPGANVLTF. In DNA, the CDR3 is TGTGCCAGCTCTTCCGGGACAGGGGGCCCTGGGGCCAACGTCCTGACTTTC.

The V gene is TRBV4-1, the J gene TRBJ2-3; a possible D gene is TRBD2 (5 bases). The CDR3 length is 16 residues. CDR1 MGHRA and CDR2 YSYEKL come from the germline V gene. V shed 1 base and J shed 2 bases, with 13 bases lying between them. The CDR3 DNA reads TGCGCCAGCAGCCAAGGAGTCAGCGGCTCCACAGATACGCAGTATTTT. It codes for CASSQGVSGSTDTQYF.

The chain employs TRBV19 and TRBJ1-1, with D uncertain. CDR1 is LNHDA and CDR2 is SQIVND in the germline V gene (reference sequence). V was trimmed by 6 bases and J by 7 bases, leaving 12 bases between them. The CDR3 has 12 amino acids. The CDR3 loop reads CASSHLGVEAFF. CDR3 coding DNA: TGTGCCAGTAGCCACCTTGGGGTTGAAGCTTTCTTT.

The genes are TRBV2 and TRBJ1-1; TRBD1 might be the D (6 bases). Germline V gene sequence: CDR1 SNHLY, CDR2 FYNNEI. V dropped 7 bases and J dropped 4 bases, with 19 bases sitting between them. This CDR3 has 15 amino acids. The CDR3: CASMVLGTWGTEAFF. CDR3 coding DNA: TGTGCCAGCATGGTACTCGGGACATGGGGCACTGAAGCTTTCTTT.

J is TRBJ1-1 and V is TRBV7-9, with TRBD1 matching over 9 bases. The ends lost 1 base at V and 0 bases at J; junction bases unmatched: 12. Germline CDR1 and CDR2: SEHNR and FQNEAQ (reference sequence). The CDR3 consists of 19 residues. CDR3 bases: TGTGCCAGCAGCTTAGGACAATGGGGGACAGGGTCTATGAACACTGAAGCTTTCTTT. Amino acids: CASSLGQWGTGSMNTEAFF.

The genes are TRBV3-1 (or the pseudogene TRBV3-2) and TRBJ2-2; D remains unclear. Germline CDR1 LGHDT, CDR2 YNNKEL (reference sequence). Trimming took 1 base from V and 8 from J, leaving 20 bases between them. The CDR3 has 17 residues. CDR3 coding DNA: TGTGCCAGCAGCCAAGTTCCCCCCGAGCTCCTAGGGGGGGAGCTGTTTTTT. It encodes CASSQVPPELLGGELFF.

The gene calls are TRBV2 and TRBJ1-2; D possibly corresponds to TRBD1 (5 bases). V was shortened by 8 bases and J by 8 bases, with 12 bases between the two germline ends. Per germline, CDR1 SNHLY and CDR2 FYNNEI. This CDR3 is 11 amino acids long. CDR3 loop: CASGTIYGYTF. Here the CDR3 DNA reads TGTGCCAGCGGGACTATATACGGCTACACCTTC.

This clone was seen more than once but under ten times. J is TRBJ2-7 and V is TRBV7-9, with 8 bases matching TRBD2. CDR3 length: 15 residues. The junction had 9 bases not matched to a gene; V was cut back by 4 bases and J by 4 bases. Germline CDR1 is SEHNR and CDR2 is FQNEAQ (reference sequence). This CDR3 reads CASSSTSGSFYEQYF. In DNA, the CDR3 is TGTGCCAGCAGCTCAACGAGCGGGAGTTTTTACGAGCAGTACTTC. The variable domain in full, with the rest retrieved from reference TRBV7-9 and TRBJ2-7, is DTGVSQNPRHKITKRGQNVTFRCDPISEHNRLYWYRQTLGQGPEFLTYFQNEAQLEKSRLLSDRFSAERPKGSFSTLEIQRTEQGDSAMYLCASSSTSGSFYEQYFGPGTRLTVT.

The V and J genes are TRBV30 and TRBJ2-6; 7 bases are shared with TRBD1. Trimming at V came to 2 bases and at J to 2 bases, leaving 0 bases not matched to a gene. Germline CDR1 is GTSNPN and CDR2 is SVGIG (reference sequence). CDR3 length equals 14 residues. CDR3 DNA sequence: TGTGCCTGGAGTCAGGGGGCTGGGGCCAACGTCCTGACTTTC. Translation: CAWSQGAGANVLTF. Drawing the rest from reference TRBV30 and TRBJ2-6, the complete variable domain is SQTIHQWPATLVQPVGSPLSLECTVEGTSNPNLYWYRQAAGRGLQLLFYSVGIGQISSEVPQNLSASRPQDRQFILSSKKLLLSDSGFYLCAWSQGAGANVLTFGAGSRLTVL.

The chain has TRBV30 and TRBJ2-2; a weak D match, TRBD1 (5 bases). Trimming took off 3 bases at V and 1 base at J, with 9 bases between the two ends. Germline values: CDR1 GTSNPN, CDR2 SVGIG (reference sequence). The CDR3 is 14 amino acids. The CDR3 here is CAWRTGKNTGELFF. The DNA for the CDR3 is TGTGCCTGGAGAACAGGAAAGAACACCGGGGAGCTGTTTTTT.